This T cell receptor (beta chain) was captured in a study of beta chain features in type 1 diabetes (dated by TCRdb to 2017 to 2018). Describing the broader study: Patients and healthy donors did not differ in mean age, gender distribution, total cell number or subset yield. Across all samples, approximately 98,000,000 sorted cells were examined, and cell number per subset correlated strongly with RNA yield. In the study, TCRB repertoires of sorted circulating CD4+ T cell subsets from recently diagnosed type 1 diabetes patients were compared with those of matched healthy donors. Whereas all 28 donors provided naive and central memory subsets, regulatory and stem cell-like memory subsets were isolated from just 8 patients and about eight healthy donors.

The entire isolated RNA was reverse transcribed using the High Capacity cDNA Reverse Transcription Kit, and thus expressed TCRB transcripts were sequenced. Deep immunoSEQ sequencing was performed on naive, central memory and regulatory T cell samples, with an average of roughly 3.3 million total reads per sample. Sorted cells were lysed in RLT buffer, and RNA was extracted using DNase-treated RNeasy Micro or Mini kits according to cell number. Each cell subset was processed separately to prevent cross-contamination, with patient and healthy donor samples processed together. The immunoSEQ multiplex PCR was used to amplify TCRB sequences from cDNA, generating 87-bp fragments that spanned the CDR3 region. Sequencing of the amplicons was done on the Illumina HiSeq platform. The authors processed their data as follows. PCR bias was corrected computationally using synthetic template baselines, and reads within Hamming distance 2 were collapsed, with unmergeable singletons discarded. Reads were aligned against IMGT to assign V, D and J genes, CDR3 length and insertions or deletions at six rearrangement sites. Within each subset, clonotype counts were normalized to sorted cell number, and only after that were true diversity and Gini coefficients computed with the tcR R package. The overlap coefficient, calculated on TCRB nucleotide sequences, was used to quantify repertoire sharing. Out-of-frame TCRB sequences from naive cells were analyzed to stand in for the pre-selection repertoire. This immuneACCESS table, as held by TCRdb, lists in-frame sequences with V and J called but not all clones. Of the missing ones, under half trace to an unresolved V gene in checked studies; the others have no known cause. V and J calls and clone size follow that table, whereas D and trimming were derived from the DNA. This sample gives under 450,000 clones in total; 11% to 15% of them show up just once. The ten largest make up roughly 0.036% of the sample.

Broad study findings and their caveats: Type 1 diabetes patients showed a moderate but significant shortening of TCRB CDR3 length in all four CD4+ subsets. Because cDNA was sequenced instead of genomic DNA, activated cells with high expression could be over-represented, although the groups did not differ in activation or CD3 levels. PCR might favor shorter templates, but patient and control samples were amplified and corrected together, so any skew would affect both groups equally. The naive, central memory and regulatory TCRB repertoires appeared to resemble one another more closely among patients than among healthy donors. HLA sub-analyses involved small numbers of individuals, so any influence of HLA type on TCRB rearrangement remained unresolved. At VDJ recombination sites, patients with type 1 diabetes made fewer insertions and deleted more nucleotides, a pattern implying thymic rearrangement abnormalities.

Trimming leaves V shorter by 3 bases and J shorter by 5 bases, with the junction holding 7 bases beyond the gene matches. CDR1 and CDR2 are read off the germline V gene as LGHNA and YSLEER. The CDR3 covers 17 residues, taking in both the cysteine and the phenylalanine. The entry retains the CDR3 DNA only, 51 bases that are in frame from base 1. This clone occurred a few times. The specificity of this receptor is unknown. No much larger clone is present one base from it, and per-base qualities are unavailable. From each donor, a single peripheral blood sample of approximately 120 mL on average was drawn into heparinised tubes. Naive, central memory, regulatory and stem cell-like memory CD4+ T cells were sorted on a BD FACSAria II using a panel including CD45RO, CCR7, CD25, CD127, CD95 and CD27. All sorted populations exceeded 95% purity. PBMCs were separated immediately by Lymphoprep density gradient centrifugation and were stained directly, without being cultured. Samples were stained and sorted in pairs, with one healthy donor and one patient per experiment, so that batch effects were minimized.

Sequencing was done on a sample of naive CD4+ T cells from blood. The intended sense of this specimen's cell subset or site label: true naive CD4+ T cells. Here the chain combines TRBV4-3 and TRBJ2-5; 15 middle bases align to TRBD2. This sequence was found in a man aged 25-45 years in good health. In nucleotide form, the sequence is TGCGCCAGCAGCCATGGACTAGCGGGAGGGTCCTGGGAGACCCAGTACTTC. This codes for CASSHGLAGGSWETQYF.